This T cell receptor beta chain came from a study of shared clonotypes between healthy human individuals. Naive CD8 cells lacked CD45RO, underwent positive selection for CCR7 and left out terminally differentiated effector memory CD45RA+ cells. Germline-derived CDR1 and CDR2 are SGHVS and FQNEAQ. Unmatched junction bases numbered 1, after V lost 5 bases and J lost 0 bases. This CDR3 is built from 15 residues. Only in-frame clones appear in the TCRdb table, and some are missing; sequencing was by immunoSEQ multiplex PCR. The sample comprises 2 million to 2.5 million clones, about 93% of which are singletons, and about 1.5% rests with the top ten.

V and J are TRBV7-8 and TRBJ1-5, with 10 bases lining up with TRBD1. The receptor was isolated from a man aged 18 to 35 in good health. Some clones in this sample may be carry-over from other donors' samples. The specimen was naive CD8+ T cells from PBMCs. For the CDR3, the DNA is TGTGCCAGCAGCCGGGACAGGGGTAGCAATCAGCCCCAGCATTTT. Protein product: CASSRDRGSNQPQHF.